This passage covers 7 T cell receptor beta chains from one sample sequenced in a study of T cells in Graves' hyperthyroidism and ophthalmopathy. Authors of the study amplified TCR beta CDR3 regions from RNA transcripts. When the TCR CDR3 underwent first-round RT-PCR, the HTBI primer set was used. TCRdb re-called the multiplex PCR reads through MiXCR, storing one row per CDR3 protein. Of some 760,000 distinct CDR3 sequences in the sample, approximately 14% are singletons; the top ten hold around 9.6%. Material: blood. These receptors were obtained from a young woman with Graves' hyperthyroidism.

This clonotype has more than one count but fewer than ten. Mismatch with germline at one junction end may stem from a read error. The chain uses TRBV18 and TRBJ2-5, with D tentatively TRBD1 (5 bases). The CDR3 extends over 14 amino acids. Germline V gene data show CDR1 as KGHSH and CDR2 as LQKENI. DNA for the CDR3: TGTGCCAGCTCACCGACTGACAGCTCAGAGATCCAGTACTTC. Protein product: CASSPTDSSEIQYF.

V and J are TRBV18 and TRBJ1-2; D is unclear. V gave up 3 bases and J gave up 0 bases, with 14 bases separating them. The CDR3 loop spans 16 amino acids. Germline V gene data show CDR1 as KGHSH and CDR2 as LQKENI. The CDR3, as DNA: TGTGCCAGCTCACCTCCTAATGGAAAAGCTAACTATGGCTACACCTTC. Translated: CASSPPNGKANYGYTF.

This clonotype was picked up many times. This chain links TRBV11-2 with TRBJ2-2; possibly TRBD2 for D (7 bases). The V end was cut by 4 bases, the J end by 3 bases, with 12 bases between. Germline assignment: CDR1 SGHAT and CDR2 FQNNGV. The CDR3 spans 15 residues. The CDR3 DNA follows: TGTGCCAGCAGCTGGGGGGGCCGCCACACCGGGGAGCTGTTTTTT. It codes for CASSWGGRHTGELFF.

This chain joins TRBV29-1 and TRBJ1-1; D gene ambiguous. Trimming took 2 bases from V and 0 from J, leaving 7 bases between them. The CDR3 covers 13 residues. Germline assignment: CDR1 SQVTM and CDR2 ANQGSEA. For the CDR3, the DNA is TGCAGCGTTGAAAGGATAATGAACACTGAAGCTTTCTTT. Protein sequence: CSVERIMNTEAFF.

This clonotype was counted ten times or more. The rearrangement links TRBV2 to TRBJ1-5, with a tentative D call TRBD1 (6 bases). Germline V CDR1 and CDR2: SNHLY, FYNNEI. This CDR3 has 14 amino acids. V gave up 7 bases and J gave up 2 bases, with 12 bases separating them. The CDR3 here is CASKGGRGNQPQHF. In DNA form, the CDR3 reads TGTGCCAGCAAGGGGGGCCGGGGCAATCAGCCCCAGCATTTT. Drawing the rest from reference TRBV2 and TRBJ1-5, the complete variable domain is EPEVTQTPSHQVTQMGQEVILRCVPISNHLYFYWYRQILGQKVEFLVSFYNNEISEKSEIFDDQFSVERPDGSNFTLKIRSTKLEDSAMYFCASKGGRGNQPQHFGDGTRLSIL.

This clonotype has a count of ten or more. The rearrangement uses TRBV10-3 and TRBJ2-1; 9 bases are a match to TRBD2. This CDR3 comprises 20 residues. From germline, CDR1 is ENHRY and CDR2 SYGVKD. With 5 bases clipped from V and 0 bases from J, the junction kept 17 bases outside the gene matches. The DNA for the CDR3 is TGTGCCATCAGTCCACTCAACCCCTCTAGCGGGACCCGCTCCTACAATGAGCAGTTCTTC. Amino acids: CAISPLNPSSGTRSYNEQFF.

This clonotype was recorded at least ten times. Here the CDR3 reads CASTQAGAAGYEQYF. The CDR3 DNA reads TGTGCCAGCACCCAAGCGGGCGCGGCCGGCTACGAGCAGTACTTC. This chain joins TRBV2 and TRBJ2-7; D may be TRBD2 (6 bases). Germline lookup yields CDR1 SNHLY and CDR2 FYNNEI. V dropped 7 bases and J dropped 3 bases, with 19 bases sitting between them. This CDR3 spans 15 amino acids. Drawing the rest from reference TRBV2 and TRBJ2-7, the complete variable domain is EPEVTQTPSHQVTQMGQEVILRCVPISNHLYFYWYRQILGQKVEFLVSFYNNEISEKSEIFDDQFSVERPDGSNFTLKIRSTKLEDSAMYFCASTQAGAAGYEQYFGPGTRLTVT.